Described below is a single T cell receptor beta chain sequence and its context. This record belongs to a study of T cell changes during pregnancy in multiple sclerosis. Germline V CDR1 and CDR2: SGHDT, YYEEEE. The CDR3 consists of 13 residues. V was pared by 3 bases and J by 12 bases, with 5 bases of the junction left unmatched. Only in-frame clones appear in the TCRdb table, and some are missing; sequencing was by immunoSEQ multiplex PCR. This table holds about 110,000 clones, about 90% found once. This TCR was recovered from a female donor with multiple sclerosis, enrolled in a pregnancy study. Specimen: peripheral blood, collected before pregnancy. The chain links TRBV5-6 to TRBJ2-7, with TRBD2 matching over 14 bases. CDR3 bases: TGTGCCAGCAGCTCCAGGACTAGCGGGAGGCCGTACTTC. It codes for CASSSRTSGRPYF.